A selection of T cell receptor beta chains follows, all from one sample in a study of human T cells and chemical hapten exposure. TCRdb itself ran the RACE reads through MiXCR, one entry per CDR3 protein. Among fewer than 60,000 distinct CDR3 sequences listed, 9.3% were seen once. The sample was whole blood, taken in connection with sensitization to the hapten diphenylcyclopropenone (DPC). These receptor sequences come from a woman in her 50s with alopecia areata. Some clones in this sample may be carry-over from other donors' samples. CDR3s include the opening cysteine and the closing phenylalanine or tryptophan. Each record gives: CDR3 DNA, CDR3 protein, clone size, J gene, V gene, D gene. A D gene is named only where the DNA matches it firmly. Some rows mark clone size as missing; the rest say once, few, many or name a class of expanded clone.

cdr3_nt: TGTGCCAGCAGTTTAAGTCAGTTAGGGAACACTGAAGCTTTCTTT; cdr3_aa: CASSLSQLGNTEAFF; clone_size: many; j_call: TRBJ1-1; v_call: TRBV12-3/TRBV12-4; d_call: NA
cdr3_nt: TGCGCCAGCAGCGGGACAGGGGGCTCCGCCCTGAACACTGAAGCTTTCTTT; cdr3_aa: CASSGTGGSALNTEAFF; clone_size: many; j_call: TRBJ1-1; v_call: TRBV5-1; d_call: TRBD1
cdr3_nt: TGTGCCAGCAGCCAAGAGGGGACTAGCGGGAGGAAGATAGAGACCCAGTACTTC; cdr3_aa: CASSQEGTSGRKIETQYF; clone_size: many; j_call: TRBJ2-5; v_call: TRBV3-1; d_call: TRBD2
cdr3_nt: TGTGCCTGGAGACGACTAGCGGGAGGCGAGCAGTACTTC; cdr3_aa: CAWRRLAGGEQYF; clone_size: many; j_call: TRBJ2-7; v_call: TRBV30; d_call: TRBD2
cdr3_nt: TGCAGTGCCCCCGACGTGGCAGCCCCATCCTACGAGCAGTACTTC; cdr3_aa: CSAPDVAAPSYEQYF; clone_size: many; j_call: TRBJ2-7; v_call: TRBV20-1; d_call: NA
cdr3_nt: TGTGCCAGCAGTTTGGGGACCATGAACAATGAGCAGTTCTTC; cdr3_aa: CASSLGTMNNEQFF; clone_size: many; j_call: TRBJ2-1; v_call: TRBV27; d_call: NA
cdr3_nt: TGTGCCAGCCTACTAGCGGCATCAGATACGCAGTATTTT; cdr3_aa: CASLLAASDTQYF; clone_size: many; j_call: TRBJ2-3; v_call: TRBV2; d_call: TRBD2
cdr3_nt: TGCAGCGTTGGGTTCAGCTCTGGAAACACCATATATTTT; cdr3_aa: CSVGFSSGNTIYF; clone_size: NA; j_call: TRBJ1-3; v_call: TRBV29-1; d_call: NA
cdr3_nt: TGTGCCAGCTCACCCGACCTAGCGGAAGAGACCCAGTACTTC; cdr3_aa: CASSPDLAEETQYF; clone_size: NA; j_call: TRBJ2-5; v_call: TRBV18; d_call: TRBD2
cdr3_nt: TGCAGTGAGCGGGAGTGGGATGGAGATACGCAGTATTTT; cdr3_aa: CSEREWDGDTQYF; clone_size: many; j_call: TRBJ2-3; v_call: TRBV20-1; d_call: TRBD2
cdr3_nt: TGTGCCAGCAAGAACACAGGGGTAAACACCGGGGAGCTGTTTTTT; cdr3_aa: CASKNTGVNTGELFF; clone_size: NA; j_call: TRBJ2-2; v_call: TRBV2; d_call: TRBD1
cdr3_nt: TGTGCCAGCAGCCAAGGAAGTAACAGGGGGCATGGCTACACCTTC; cdr3_aa: CASSQGSNRGHGYTF; clone_size: many; j_call: TRBJ1-2; v_call: TRBV3-1; d_call: TRBD1
cdr3_nt: TGCGCCAGCAGCTCCCCATCCTTGACAGGGAGGGCCTACGAGCAGTACTTC; cdr3_aa: CASSSPSLTGRAYEQYF; clone_size: many; j_call: TRBJ2-7; v_call: TRBV5-1; d_call: NA
cdr3_nt: TGCGCCAGCAGCCAAGACATTTATAGCAATCAGCCCCAGCATTTT; cdr3_aa: CASSQDIYSNQPQHF; clone_size: NA; j_call: TRBJ1-5; v_call: TRBV4-3; d_call: NA